These T cell receptor beta chains were read from a single sample in a study of cytomegalovirus exposure and HLA in healthy donors. Data came from immunoSEQ multiplex PCR; TCRdb stores just in-frame clones and leaves some out. The sample lists 80,000 to 95,000 clones; roughly 74% were seen once. The sample consisted of PBMCs. All receptors derive from a woman younger than 30 in good health and CMV-seropositive. CDR3s include the opening cysteine and the closing phenylalanine or tryptophan. Each record gives: V gene, D gene, J gene, clone size, CDR3 protein, CDR3 DNA. The D gene is left open where the match is weak. Size tells how often a clone was seen (once, few, many) or the class of an expanded clone, and some rows leave it out.

TRBV15	TRBD1	TRBJ1-4	few	CATSRQNRGYNEKLFF	TGTGCCACCAGCAGGCAAAACAGGGGATATAATGAAAAACTGTTTTTT
TRBV6-5	TRBD2	TRBJ2-1	.	CASSYRTSPGYNEQFF	TGTGCCAGCAGTTACAGGACTAGCCCGGGCTACAATGAGCAGTTCTTC
TRBV5-4	.	TRBJ2-7	.	CASSRPSSYEQYF	TGTGCCAGCAGCCGTCCTAGCTCCTACGAGCAGTACTTC
TRBV6-1	TRBD2	TRBJ2-7	.	CASSARLAGGDEQYF	TGTGCCAGCAGTGCACGACTAGCGGGGGGCGACGAGCAGTACTTC
TRBV12-5	.	TRBJ1-1	few	CASIGVGDLRTEAFF	TGTGCTAGCATAGGGGTGGGGGACTTACGGACTGAAGCTTTCTTT
TRBV19	TRBD2	TRBJ2-1	.	CASSRGSGAEQFF	TGTGCCAGTAGTAGGGGGAGCGGGGCTGAGCAGTTCTTC
TRBV7-9	TRBD2	TRBJ2-2	.	CASSGSSGRNTGELFF	TGTGCCAGCAGCGGATCTAGCGGGAGGAACACCGGGGAGCTGTTTTTT
TRBV5-1	.	TRBJ2-1	.	CASSDTMATYNEQFF	TGCGCCAGCAGCGATACCATGGCAACCTACAATGAGCAGTTCTTC
TRBV19	.	TRBJ1-5	.	CASSIEGSRDTSQPQHF	TGTGCCAGTAGTATAGAAGGATCCCGGGACACGAGTCAGCCCCAGCATTTT
TRBV7-9	.	TRBJ2-1	.	CASSLSRNEQFF	TGTGCCAGCAGCTTAAGCAGGAATGAGCAGTTCTTC